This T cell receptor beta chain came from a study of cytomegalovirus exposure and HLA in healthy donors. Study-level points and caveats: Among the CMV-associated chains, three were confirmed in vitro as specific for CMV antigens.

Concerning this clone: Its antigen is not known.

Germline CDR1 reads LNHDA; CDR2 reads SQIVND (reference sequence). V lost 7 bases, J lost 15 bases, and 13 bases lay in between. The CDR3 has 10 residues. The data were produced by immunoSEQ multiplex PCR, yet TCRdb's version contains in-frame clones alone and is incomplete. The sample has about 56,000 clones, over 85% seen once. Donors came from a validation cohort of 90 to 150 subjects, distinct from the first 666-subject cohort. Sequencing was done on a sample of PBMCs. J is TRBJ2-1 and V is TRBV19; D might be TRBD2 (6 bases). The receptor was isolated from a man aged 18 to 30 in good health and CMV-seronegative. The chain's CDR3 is CASMGLARFF. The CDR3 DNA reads TGTGCCAGTATGGGCCTAGCGCGGTTCTTC.